Shown below are 3 T cell receptor beta chains from a single sample sequenced in a study of technical replicates of blood from several donors. Here immunoSEQ multiplex PCR was the method, and the copy in TCRdb shows in-frame clones only, minus some. The sample has 65,000 to 90,000 clones, 93% seen once. The sequenced material came from T cells isolated from PBMCs. Source of these receptors: a human donor in good health.

The chain is built from TRBV6-5 and TRBJ1-1; D is undetermined. CDR3 length: 14 amino acids. V was cut by 5 bases and J by 4 bases, with 14 bases left in between. CDR1 is MNHEY and CDR2 is SVGAGI in the germline V gene. CDR3 DNA sequence: TGTGCCAGCAGTCGCCCCGGGAAGGCCACTGAAGCTTTCTTT. This codes for CASSRPGKATEAFF.

V and J are TRBV7-6 and TRBJ2-7, with a weak D call TRBD2 (5 bases). Germline lookup yields CDR1 SGHVS and CDR2 FNYEAQ. V was shortened by 0 bases and J by 1 base, with 13 bases between the two germline ends. This CDR3 has 16 amino acids. CDR3 in DNA: TGTGCCAGCAGCTTAGCTTCGGCGAGCGGTTCCTACGAGCAGTACTTC. Translation: CASSLASASGSYEQYF. Supplemented by reference TRBV7-6 and TRBJ2-7, the full variable domain reads GAGVSQSPRYKVTKRGQDVALRCDPISGHVSLYWYRQALGQGPEFLTYFNYEAQQDKSGLPNDRFSAERPEGSISTLTIQRTEQRDSAMYRCASSLASASGSYEQYFGPGTRLTVT.

This sequence joins TRBV18 and TRBJ2-7; TRBD1 matches at 7 bases. Looked up from germline, CDR1 is KGHSH and CDR2 is LQKENI. The CDR3 is 16 amino acids. The V gene end was trimmed by 3 bases and the J gene end by 0 bases; junction bases not matched to a gene: 8. For the CDR3, the DNA is TGTGCCAGCTCACCTTCTGGACAGGTGGGCTCCTACGAGCAGTACTTC. Translated: CASSPSGQVGSYEQYF.